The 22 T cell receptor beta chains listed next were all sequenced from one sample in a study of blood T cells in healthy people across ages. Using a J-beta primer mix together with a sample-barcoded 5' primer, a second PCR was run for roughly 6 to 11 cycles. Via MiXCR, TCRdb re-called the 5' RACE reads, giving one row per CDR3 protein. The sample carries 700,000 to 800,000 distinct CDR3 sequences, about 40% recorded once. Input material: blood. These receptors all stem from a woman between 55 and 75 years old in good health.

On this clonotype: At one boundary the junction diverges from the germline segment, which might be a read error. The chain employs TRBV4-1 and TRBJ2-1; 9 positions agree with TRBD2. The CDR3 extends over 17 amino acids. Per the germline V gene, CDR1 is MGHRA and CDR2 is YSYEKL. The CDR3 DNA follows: TGCGCCAGCGGCCACCTCGAAGGCGGGGGGGCCCACAATGAGCAGTTCTTC. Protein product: CASGHLEGGGAHNEQFF.

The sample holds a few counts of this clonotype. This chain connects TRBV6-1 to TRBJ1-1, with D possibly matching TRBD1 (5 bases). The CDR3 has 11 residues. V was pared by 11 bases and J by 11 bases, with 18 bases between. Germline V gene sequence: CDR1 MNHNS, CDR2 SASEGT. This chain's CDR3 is CAGGIQGLAFF. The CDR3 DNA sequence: TGTGCCGGAGGGATCCAGGGTTTGGCTTTCTTT.

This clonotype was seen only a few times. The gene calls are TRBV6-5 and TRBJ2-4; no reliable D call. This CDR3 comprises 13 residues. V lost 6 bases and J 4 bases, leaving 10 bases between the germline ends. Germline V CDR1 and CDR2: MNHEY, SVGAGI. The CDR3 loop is CASRRHGKNIQYF. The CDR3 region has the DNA TGTGCCAGCAGGAGGCACGGAAAAAACATTCAGTACTTC.

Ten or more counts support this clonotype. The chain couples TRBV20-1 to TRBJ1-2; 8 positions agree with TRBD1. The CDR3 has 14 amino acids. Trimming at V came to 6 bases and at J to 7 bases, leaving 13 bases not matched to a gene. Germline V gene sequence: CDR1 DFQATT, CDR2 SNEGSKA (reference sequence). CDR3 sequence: CSASPSTGVFGYTF. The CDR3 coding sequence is TGCAGTGCGTCTCCGTCGACAGGGGTTTTTGGCTACACCTTC.

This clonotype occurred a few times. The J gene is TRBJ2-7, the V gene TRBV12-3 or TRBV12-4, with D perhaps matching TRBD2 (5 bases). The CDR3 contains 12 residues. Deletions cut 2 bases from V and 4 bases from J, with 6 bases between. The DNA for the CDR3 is TGTGCCAGCAGTTTAAAGCGGTACGAGCAGTACTTC. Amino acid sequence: CASSLKRYEQYF.

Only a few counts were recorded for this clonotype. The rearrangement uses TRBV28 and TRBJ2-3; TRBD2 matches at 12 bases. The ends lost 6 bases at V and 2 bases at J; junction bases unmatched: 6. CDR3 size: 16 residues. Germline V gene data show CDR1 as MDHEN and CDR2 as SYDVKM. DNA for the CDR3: TGTGCCAGCAGGGGGGGACTAGCGGGCACCACAGATACGCAGTATTTT. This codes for CASRGGLAGTTDTQYF.

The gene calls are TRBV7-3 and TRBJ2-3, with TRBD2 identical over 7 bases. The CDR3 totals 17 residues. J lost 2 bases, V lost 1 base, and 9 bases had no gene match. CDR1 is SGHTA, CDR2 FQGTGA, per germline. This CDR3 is CASSLMAGVQTTDTQYF. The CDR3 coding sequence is TGTGCCAGCAGCTTAATGGCGGGGGTACAGACCACAGATACGCAGTATTTT.

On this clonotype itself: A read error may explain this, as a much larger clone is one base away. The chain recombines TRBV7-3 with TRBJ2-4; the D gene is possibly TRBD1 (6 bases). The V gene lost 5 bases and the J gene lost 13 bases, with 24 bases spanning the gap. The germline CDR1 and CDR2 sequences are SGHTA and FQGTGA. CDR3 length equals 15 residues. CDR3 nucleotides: TGTGCCAGCAGCCCCCGCCAGGGGAACTACGAGGAGCAGTACTTC. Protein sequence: CASSPRQGNYEEQYF.

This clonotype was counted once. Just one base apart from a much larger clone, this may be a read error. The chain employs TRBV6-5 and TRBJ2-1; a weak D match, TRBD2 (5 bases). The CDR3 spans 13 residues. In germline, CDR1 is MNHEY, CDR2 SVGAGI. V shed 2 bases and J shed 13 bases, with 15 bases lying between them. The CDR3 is CASSYGGQETQFF. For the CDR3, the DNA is TGTGCCAGCAGTTACGGCGGGCAAGAGACCCAGTTCTTC.

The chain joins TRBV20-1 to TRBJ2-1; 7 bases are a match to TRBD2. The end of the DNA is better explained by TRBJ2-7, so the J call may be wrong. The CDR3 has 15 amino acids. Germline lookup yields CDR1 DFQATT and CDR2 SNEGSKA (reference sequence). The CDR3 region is CSARPDAGEYNEQYF. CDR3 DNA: TGCAGTGCTAGACCAGACGCGGGAGAGTACAATGAGCAGTACTTC.

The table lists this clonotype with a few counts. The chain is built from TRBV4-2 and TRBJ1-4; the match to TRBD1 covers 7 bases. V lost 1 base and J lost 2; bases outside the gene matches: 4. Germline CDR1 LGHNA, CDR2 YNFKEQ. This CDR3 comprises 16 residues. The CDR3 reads CASSQGSRGTNEKLFF. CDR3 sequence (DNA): TGTGCCAGCAGCCAAGGTTCCAGGGGGACTAATGAAAAACTGTTTTTT.

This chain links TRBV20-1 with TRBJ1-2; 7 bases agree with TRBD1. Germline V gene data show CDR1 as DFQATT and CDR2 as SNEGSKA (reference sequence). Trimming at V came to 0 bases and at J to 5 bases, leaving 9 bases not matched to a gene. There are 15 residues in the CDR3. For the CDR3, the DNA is TGCAGTGCTAGAGATATGTATGGGACAGCTTATGGCTACACCTTC. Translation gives CSARDMYGTAYGYTF.

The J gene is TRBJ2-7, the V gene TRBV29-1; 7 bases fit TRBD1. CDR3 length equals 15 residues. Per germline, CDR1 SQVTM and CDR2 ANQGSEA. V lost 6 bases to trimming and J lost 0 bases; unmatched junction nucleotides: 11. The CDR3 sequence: CSVRQGRPSSYEQYF. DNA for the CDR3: TGCAGCGTCCGACAGGGACGGCCTAGCTCCTACGAGCAGTACTTC.

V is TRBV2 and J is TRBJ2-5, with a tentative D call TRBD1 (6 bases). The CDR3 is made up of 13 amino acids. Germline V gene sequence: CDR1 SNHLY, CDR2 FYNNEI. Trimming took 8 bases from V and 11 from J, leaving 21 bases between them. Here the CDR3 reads CASGRQAYNEQYF. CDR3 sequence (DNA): TGTGCCAGCGGTAGACAGGCTTACAATGAGCAGTACTTC.

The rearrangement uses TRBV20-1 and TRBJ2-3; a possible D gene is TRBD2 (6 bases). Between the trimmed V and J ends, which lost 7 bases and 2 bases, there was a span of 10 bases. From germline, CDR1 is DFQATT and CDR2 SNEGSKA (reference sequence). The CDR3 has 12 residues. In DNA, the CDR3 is TGCAGTGGGAGGGAGGACACAGATACGCAGTATTTT. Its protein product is CSGREDTDTQYF.

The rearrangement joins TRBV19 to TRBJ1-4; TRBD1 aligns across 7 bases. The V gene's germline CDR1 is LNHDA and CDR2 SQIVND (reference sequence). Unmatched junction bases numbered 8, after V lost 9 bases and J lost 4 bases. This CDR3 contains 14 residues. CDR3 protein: CASSSGQLNEKLFF. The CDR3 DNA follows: TGTGCCAGCTCCTCGGGACAGCTTAATGAAAAACTGTTTTTT.

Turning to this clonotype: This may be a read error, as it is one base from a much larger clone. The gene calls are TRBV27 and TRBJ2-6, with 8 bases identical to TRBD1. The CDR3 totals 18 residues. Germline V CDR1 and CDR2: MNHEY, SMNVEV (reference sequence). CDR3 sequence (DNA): TGTGCCAGCGGTCGTTTGGGACAGGTAAACTCTGGGGCCAACGCCCTGACTTTC. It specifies CASGRLGQVNSGANALTF.

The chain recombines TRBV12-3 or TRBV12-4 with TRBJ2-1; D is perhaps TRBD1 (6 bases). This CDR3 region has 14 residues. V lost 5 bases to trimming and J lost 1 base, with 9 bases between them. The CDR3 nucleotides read TGTGCCAGCAGTATCGGACAGTCCTACAATGAGCAGTTCTTC. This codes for CASSIGQSYNEQFF.

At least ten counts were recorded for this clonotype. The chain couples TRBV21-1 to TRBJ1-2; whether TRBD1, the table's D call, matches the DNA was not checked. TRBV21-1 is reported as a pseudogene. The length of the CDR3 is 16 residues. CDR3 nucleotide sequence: TGTGCCAGCAGCCTCGGGACAGGTCGGCGCCAATATGGCTACACCTTC. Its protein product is CASSLGTGRRQYGYTF.

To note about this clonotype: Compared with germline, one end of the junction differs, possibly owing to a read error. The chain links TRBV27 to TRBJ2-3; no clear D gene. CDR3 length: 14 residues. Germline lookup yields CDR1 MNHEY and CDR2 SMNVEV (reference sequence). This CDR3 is CASRLSQLTDSQYF. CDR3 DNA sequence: TGTGCCAGCCGTTTATCACAACTCACAGATTCGCAGTATTTT.

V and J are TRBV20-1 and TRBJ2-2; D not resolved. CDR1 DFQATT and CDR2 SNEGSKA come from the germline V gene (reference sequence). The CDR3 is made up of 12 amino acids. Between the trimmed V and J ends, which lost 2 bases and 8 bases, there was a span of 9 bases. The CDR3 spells CSARYLGGELFF. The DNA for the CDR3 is TGCAGTGCTAGATATCTGGGGGGGGAGCTGTTTTTT.

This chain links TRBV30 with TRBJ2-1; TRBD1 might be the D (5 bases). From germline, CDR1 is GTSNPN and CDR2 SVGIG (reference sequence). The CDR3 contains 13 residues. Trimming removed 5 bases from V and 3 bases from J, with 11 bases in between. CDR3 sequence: CAWDSGNYNEQFF. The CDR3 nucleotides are TGTGCCTGGGACAGTGGGAACTACAATGAGCAGTTCTTC.